This T cell receptor beta chain appears in the sequencing data of a study of T cell clones after liver transplantation. Clones were read by immunoSEQ multiplex PCR, and TCRdb kept only the in-frame ones, dropping some. The sample carries tens of thousands of clones, approximately 82% recorded once. CDR3 size: 17 residues. Germline lookup yields CDR1 ENHRY and CDR2 SYGVKD. After removal of 0 bases from V and 9 bases from J, the junction contained 11 bases not matched to a gene. The J gene is TRBJ2-7, the V gene TRBV10-3; 13 nucleotides line up with TRBD2. The clonotype comes from a human patient who received a liver transplant. The graft donor may have given rise to some T cells. The sequencing here drew on CD4+ T cells from blood, taken at the 22-month timepoint. CDR3 region: CAISESKSGLAGMGQYF. The CDR3 DNA sequence: TGTGCCATCAGTGAGTCCAAATCGGGACTAGCGGGAATGGGGCAGTACTTC.